A single sample gave rise to the 20 T cell receptor beta chains below, sequenced in a study of beta chain features in type 1 diabetes. Expressed TCRB transcripts were sequenced because the entire RNA isolate underwent reverse transcription. Clones were read by immunoSEQ multiplex PCR, and TCRdb kept only the in-frame ones, dropping some. The table has fewer than 550,000 clones, about an eighth seen once. Sequencing input: naive CD4+ T cells from blood. The receptors stem from a woman between 18 and 30 years old in good health.

This clone was seen a handful of times. V and J are TRBV28 and TRBJ2-7; no clear D gene. The V end was cut by 5 bases, the J end by 3 bases, with 11 bases between. The CDR3 is 13 residues long. Per the germline V gene, CDR1 is MDHEN and CDR2 is SYDVKM. The CDR3, as DNA: TGTGCCAGCAGTCCAAGTCCGGGCTACGAGCAGTACGTC. Its translation: CASSPSPGYEQYV.

This chain uses TRBV9 with TRBJ1-4; D gene unclear. Germline assignment: CDR1 SGDLS and CDR2 YYNGEE. The CDR3 is 15 residues long. Trimming cost V 3 bases and J 3 bases, with 12 bases left between them. CDR3: CASSATVVPNEKLFF. CDR3 sequence (DNA): TGTGCCAGCAGCGCAACAGTGGTTCCTAATGAAAAACTGTTTTTT.

Only a few counts were recorded for this clone. The gene calls are TRBV15 and TRBJ2-5; D unresolved. Germline CDR1 and CDR2: LNHNV and YYDKDF (reference sequence). The CDR3 has 15 residues. V was clipped by 0 bases and J by 0 bases, with 8 bases between them. The DNA for the CDR3 is TGTGCCACCAGCAGAGAGAGGATGTACCAAGAGACCCAGTACTTC. Amino acid sequence: CATSRERMYQETQYF.

This clone was seen a few times. The chain has TRBV6-1 and TRBJ2-1; D remains ambiguous. The CDR3 length is 14 residues. Germline V gene lookup returns CDR1 MNHNS and CDR2 SASEGT. V lost 0 bases and J 3 bases, leaving 6 bases between the germline ends. The CDR3, as DNA: TGTGCCAGCAGTGAAGCGGTGCACTACAATGAGCAGTTCTTC. Translating gives CASSEAVHYNEQFF.

The rearrangement links TRBV29-1 to TRBJ1-3; the D gene is possibly TRBD1 (5 bases). The CDR3 is made up of 16 amino acids. V lost 7 bases and J 0 bases, leaving 19 bases between the germline ends. Germline assignment: CDR1 SQVTM and CDR2 ANQGSEA. The CDR3 region has the DNA TGCAGCGCAAGGTCTGGTATTGACAGCTCTGGAAACACCATATATTTT. Its protein is CSARSGIDSSGNTIYF.

Only a few counts were recorded for this clone. The V call is TRBV4-1, the J call TRBJ2-1; 10 positions match TRBD2. Germline-derived CDR1 and CDR2 are MGHRA and YSYEKL. J was trimmed by 2 bases and V by 4 bases; bases with no gene match: 17. The CDR3 extends over 20 amino acids. CDR3 region: CASSPWTGSQREGTYNEQFF. The CDR3 nucleotides are TGCGCCAGCAGCCCGTGGACAGGGTCCCAGCGGGAGGGTACCTACAATGAGCAGTTCTTC.

V gene TRBV29-1 combines with J gene TRBJ2-1, with a possible D match to TRBD1 (6 bases). V lost 6 bases and J lost 3, with 12 bases in between. The CDR3 length is 13 residues. The germline CDR1 and CDR2 sequences are SQVTM and ANQGSEA. In DNA form, the CDR3 reads TGCAGCGTCGTCCGGGACAACTACAATGAGCAGTTCTTC. This encodes CSVVRDNYNEQFF.

This clone was seen only a few times. This chain joins TRBV10-3 and TRBJ2-3; 9 nucleotides agree with TRBD2. The CDR3 covers 14 residues. CDR1 and CDR2 from the germline V gene are ENHRY and SYGVKD. J gave up 4 bases and V 7 bases, and 6 bases lay outside the gene matches. This chain's CDR3 is CAIKDSGSADTQYF. The DNA for the CDR3 is TGTGCCATCAAGGATAGCGGGAGCGCAGATACGCAGTATTTT.

The chain joins TRBV4-3 to TRBJ2-3; 14 bases map to TRBD2. Germline CDR1 reads LGHNA; CDR2 reads YSLEER. CDR3 size: 17 residues. V gave up 7 bases and J gave up 6 bases; unmatched junction bases: 12. The CDR3 DNA reads TGCGCCAGCACGCCTCGACTAGCGGGAGGGCCTGGGGATACGCAGTATTTT. It is translated as CASTPRLAGGPGDTQYF.

The rearrangement joins TRBV14 to TRBJ2-5; 8 bases map to TRBD1. V lost 1 base, J lost 5 bases, and 3 bases stayed unmatched. This CDR3 region has 14 residues. Germline V CDR1 and CDR2: SGHDN, FVKESK. CDR3 coding DNA: TGTGCCAGCAGCCAAGCAGGGGGCTGGGAGACCCAGTACTTC. Translating it yields CASSQAGGWETQYF.

The J gene is TRBJ2-3, the V gene TRBV6-5, with 7 bases matching TRBD1. Per the germline V gene, CDR1 is MNHEY and CDR2 is SVGAGI. This CDR3 is built from 15 residues. The V and J ends lost 2 bases and 2 bases, in that order; junction bases with no gene match: 4. The CDR3 nucleotides read TGTGCCAGCAGTTACGATGGGACAGCCACAGATACGCAGTATTTT. Its protein is CASSYDGTATDTQYF.

This clone showed up just a few times. The CDR3 DNA sequence: TGCGCCAGCAGTGACGGGCTAGCGGGGCGGAATGAGCAGTTCTTC. The encoded protein is CASSDGLAGRNEQFF. The chain couples TRBV10-2 to TRBJ2-1; 9 bases are shared with TRBD2. With V trimmed by 3 bases and J by 7 bases, 7 bases remained unmatched. Germline V gene data show CDR1 as WSHSY and CDR2 as SAAADI. The CDR3 extends over 15 amino acids.

The rearrangement links TRBV15 to TRBJ2-7; D not resolved. Germline CDR1 reads LNHNV; CDR2 reads YYDKDF (reference sequence). Trimming shortened V by 0 bases and J by 5 bases, and 11 bases separated the two germline ends. The CDR3 runs to 14 residues. CDR3 amino acids: CATSRDRAPDEQYF. In DNA form, the CDR3 reads TGTGCCACCAGCAGAGATCGGGCACCCGACGAGCAGTACTTC.

This chain connects TRBV5-6 to TRBJ2-7; perhaps TRBD2 as D (5 bases). From germline, CDR1 is SGHDT and CDR2 YYEEEE. Trimming removed 6 bases from V and 4 bases from J, with 17 bases in between. There are 14 residues in the CDR3. The CDR3 sequence: CASTNGVQKYEQYF. The CDR3 DNA follows: TGTGCCAGCACCAACGGGGTTCAGAAATACGAGCAGTACTTC. Drawing the rest from reference TRBV5-6 and TRBJ2-7, the complete variable domain is DAGVTQSPTHLIKTRGQQVTLRCSPKSGHDTVSWYQQALGQGPQFIFQYYEEEERQRGNFPDRFSGHQFPNYSSELNVNALLLGDSALYLCASTNGVQKYEQYFGPGTRLTVT.

This clone appeared a few times. The DNA of the CDR3 is TGTGCCAGCAGCCGGACTAGCGGGAGGGCCATCGAGCAGTACTTC. Translated: CASSRTSGRAIEQYF. This rearrangement joins TRBV7-2 to TRBJ2-7; 15 nucleotides match TRBD2. With 5 bases clipped from V and 6 bases from J, the junction kept 5 bases outside the gene matches. This CDR3 contains 15 residues. CDR1 is SGHTA and CDR2 is FQGNSA in the germline V gene. Looking up the rest from reference TRBV7-2 and TRBJ2-7 gives the full variable domain: GAGVSQSPSNKVTEKGKDVELRCDPISGHTALYWYRQSLGQGLEFLIYFQGNSAPDKSGLPSDRFSAERTGGSVSTLTIQRTQQEDSAVYLCASSRTSGRAIEQYFGPGTRLTVT.

This chain joins TRBV5-1 and TRBJ2-7; 12 bases map to TRBD2. The CDR3 is made up of 15 amino acids. CDR1 is SGHRS, CDR2 YFSETQ, per germline. With 6 bases clipped from V and 4 bases from J, the junction kept 8 bases outside the gene matches. The CDR3 DNA reads as TGCGCCAGCAAAAAGACTAGCGGGAGTGGGTACGAGCAGTACTTC. This codes for CASKKTSGSGYEQYF. The full variable domain, in which reference TRBV5-1 and TRBJ2-7 provide the parts outside the CDR3, is KAGVTQTPRYLIKTRGQQVTLSCSPISGHRSVSWYQQTPGQGLQFLFEYFSETQRNKGNFPGRFSGRQFSNSRSEMNVSTLELGDSALYLCASKKTSGSGYEQYFGPGTRLTVT.

This rearrangement joins TRBV19 to TRBJ2-5, with 9 bases identical to TRBD2. Germline CDR1 and CDR2: LNHDA and SQIVND (reference sequence). V lost 4 bases to trimming and J lost 2 bases; unmatched junction nucleotides: 2. The CDR3 consists of 14 residues. Here the CDR3 reads CASSRGLAQETQYF. The DNA for the CDR3 is TGTGCCAGTAGTAGGGGACTAGCACAAGAGACCCAGTACTTC.

In its sample, this clone was seen a few times. V is TRBV7-3 and J is TRBJ1-1; the match to TRBD1 covers 8 bases. V lost 5 bases and J lost 8; bases outside the gene matches: 4. The CDR3 loop spans 12 amino acids. Germline V CDR1 and CDR2: SGHTA, FQGTGA. The DNA for the CDR3 is TGTGCCAGCAGCAGGGGGACAGGAGAAGCTTTCTTT. Amino acids: CASSRGTGEAFF.

This clone occurred a few times. The same CDR3 is also encoded by other DNA sequences in this sample. The chain combines TRBV7-2 with TRBJ2-7, with D maybe TRBD1 (5 bases). Germline CDR1 is SGHTA and CDR2 is FQGNSA. The CDR3 runs 15 residues. Deletions cut 1 base from V and 1 base from J, with 11 bases between. The CDR3 nucleotides read TGTGCCAGCAGCTTAGGGACACTTAGGTCCTACGAGCAGTACTTC. This sequence encodes CASSLGTLRSYEQYF.

The V gene is TRBV13, the J gene TRBJ2-7; a possible D gene is TRBD1 (5 bases). Deletions cut 1 base from V and 1 base from J, with 11 bases between. This CDR3 region has 15 residues. From germline, CDR1 is PRHDT and CDR2 FYEKMQ (reference sequence). The CDR3 region is CASSLEAGKSYEQYF. The CDR3 nucleotides read TGTGCCAGCAGCTTAGAAGCAGGGAAATCCTACGAGCAGTACTTC.